The 9 T cell receptor beta chains listed next were all sequenced from one sample in a study of T cell repertoires in cytomegalovirus infection. For these receptors, no antigen is known. TCRdb re-analysed the reads in MiXCR, keeping a single row per CDR3 protein. Altogether approximately 120,000 distinct CDR3 sequences are present, around 28% being singletons, with the ten largest covering about 81%. The starting material was CD8+ T cells from cultured PBMCs, obtained from culture after CMV antigen stimulation. The receptors were gathered from a human donor in good health (CMV status not recorded). Some clones in this sample may be carry-over from other donors' samples.

This clonotype has a count of ten or more. This chain connects TRBV7-9 to TRBJ2-1; tentatively, D is TRBD2 (5 bases). Per germline, CDR1 SEHNR and CDR2 FQNEAQ (reference sequence). The CDR3 sequence is 15 residues long. V was clipped by 1 base and J by 7 bases, with 14 bases between them. CDR3 protein: CASSLGSGRLNEQFF. The CDR3 DNA sequence: TGTGCCAGCAGCTTAGGGAGCGGTAGGTTGAATGAGCAGTTCTTC.

This chain joins TRBV15 and TRBJ2-7; TRBD1 might be the D (6 bases). CDR3 length: 16 amino acids. V was cut by 0 bases and J by 6 bases, with 18 bases left in between. Germline assignment: CDR1 LNHNV and CDR2 YYDKDF (reference sequence). In DNA form, the CDR3 reads TGTGCCACCAGCAGAGACGTTACAGGGATGAGTGTCGAGCAGTACTTC. It encodes CATSRDVTGMSVEQYF.

This clonotype was counted a few times. This chain joins TRBV12-3 or TRBV12-4 and TRBJ2-1, with D possibly called TRBD1 or TRBD2 (5 bases each). V lost 6 bases, J lost 4 bases, and 16 bases lay in between. This CDR3 spans 15 amino acids. CDR3 in DNA: TGTGCCAGCAGCCCGTATGGGGGAGATTACAATGAGCAGTTCTTC. It codes for CASSPYGGDYNEQFF.

This clonotype appeared a few times. The chain joins TRBV19 to TRBJ2-1; D gene ambiguous. The ends were cut back, 4 bases at V and 3 bases at J, with 1 base in the middle. The CDR3 consists of 11 residues. Germline V lookup: CDR1 LNHDA, CDR2 SQIVND (reference sequence). As DNA, the CDR3 is TGTGCCAGTAGTAACTACAATGAGCAGTTCTTC. Its protein product is CASSNYNEQFF.

The rearrangement joins TRBV7-8 to TRBJ2-7, with 10 bases aligning to TRBD2. This CDR3 is built from 18 residues. Germline V CDR1 and CDR2: SGHVS, FQNEAQ. J gave up 4 bases and V 5 bases, and 17 bases lay outside the gene matches. CDR3 sequence: CASSREGLAGVNQYEQYF. The DNA of the CDR3 is TGTGCCAGCAGCCGAGAGGGGCTAGCGGGAGTCAATCAGTACGAGCAGTACTTC.

This CDR3 is CASTPRTANYGYTF. The DNA for the CDR3 is TGTGCCAGTACCCCACGGACGGCTAACTATGGCTACACCTTC. V usage is TRBV19 and J usage is TRBJ1-2; D remains ambiguous. V was cut by 7 bases and J by 0 bases, with 12 bases left in between. The germline CDR1 and CDR2 sequences are LNHDA and SQIVND (reference sequence). This CDR3 region has 14 residues.

This clonotype showed up just a few times. J is TRBJ1-2 and V is TRBV6-1; D is undetermined. V was cut by 6 bases and J by 4 bases, with 24 bases left in between. The CDR3 length is 17 residues. Per the germline V gene, CDR1 is MNHNS and CDR2 is SASEGT. As DNA, the CDR3 is TGTGCCAGCAGCCAAACTGGAACGTCCCCCAAACTCTATGGCTACACCTTC. Translation: CASSQTGTSPKLYGYTF.

CDR3 protein: CASRPSFPTNYEQYF. Written as DNA, the CDR3 is TGTGCCAGCAGACCGTCGTTCCCCACCAACTACGAGCAGTACTTC. This rearrangement joins TRBV6-8 to TRBJ2-7; D ambiguous. This CDR3 spans 15 amino acids. V dropped 6 bases and J dropped 3 bases, with 18 bases sitting between them. CDR1 and CDR2 (germline): MNHGY, SAAAGT.

Many counts were recorded for this clonotype. The V and J genes are TRBV7-2 and TRBJ2-7; the D gene is possibly TRBD2 (5 bases). Germline V gives CDR1 SGHTA, CDR2 FQGNSA. The CDR3 spans 13 residues. The V and J ends lost 4 bases and 3 bases respectively, with 10 bases between them. The CDR3 sequence is CASSWELGYEQYF. The DNA for the CDR3 is TGTGCCAGCAGCTGGGAGCTCGGCTACGAGCAGTACTTC. The full variable domain, in which reference TRBV7-2 and TRBJ2-7 provide the parts outside the CDR3, is GAGVSQSPSNKVTEKGKDVELRCDPISGHTALYWYRQSLGQGLEFLIYFQGNSAPDKSGLPSDRFSAERTGGSVSTLTIQRTQQEDSAVYLCASSWELGYEQYFGPGTRLTVT.